This T cell receptor beta chain was captured by sequencing in a study of early T cells in non-severe SARS-CoV-2 infection. The wider study: The study sequenced bulk RNA from unsorted whole blood, with chains unpaired.

The study, taken as a whole, reports: In VDJdb matching, anti-spike CD8 responses were favored while private and CD4 specificities went missing.

Germline CDR1 SGHRS, CDR2 YFSETQ. The CDR3 totals 14 residues. The germline V and J ends were trimmed by 0 bases and 2 bases, with 7 bases remaining between them. Individual cDNA molecules received unique molecular identifiers during library preparation. MiXCR was run by TCRdb on the 5' RACE reads, yielding one entry per CDR3 protein. The sample includes 25,000 to 30,000 distinct CDR3 sequences, less than 4.5% of them seen just once. This clonotype was counted many times. As yet, its antigen is unknown. The receptor's source is an adult who was a healthcare worker with PCR-confirmed SARS-CoV-2 infection or an uninfected control (not recorded which). This chain joins TRBV5-1 and TRBJ2-3; no clear D. Specimen: whole blood. This chain's CDR3 is CASSLAPATDTQYF. In DNA form, the CDR3 reads TGCGCCAGCAGCTTGGCGCCAGCCACAGATACGCAGTATTTT.